These 27 T cell receptor beta chains were all obtained from the same sample, sequenced in a study of T cells in Graves' hyperthyroidism and ophthalmopathy. Amplified regions were TCR beta CDR3 sequences from RNA transcripts. Using the HTBI primer set, a first-round RT-PCR was run on the TCR CDR3. Each CDR3 protein gets one entry after TCRdb re-called the multiplex PCR reads with MiXCR. In the table there are around 340,000 distinct CDR3 sequences, 15% to 20% of which are singletons. The sequencing input was blood. Source of these receptors: a woman aged 45-65 years with Graves' hyperthyroidism.

This clonotype has a count of ten or more. The chain links TRBV27 to TRBJ1-1, with 8 bases matching TRBD1. The CDR3 extends over 15 amino acids. CDR1 is MNHEY, CDR2 SMNVEV, per germline (reference sequence). With V trimmed by 5 bases and J by 6 bases, 11 bases remained unmatched. Here the CDR3 reads CASSNSNRGLPEAFF. CDR3 coding DNA: TGTGCCAGCAGTAATTCTAACAGGGGGTTGCCTGAAGCTTTCTTT.

This clonotype has more than one count but fewer than ten. The rearrangement uses TRBV9 and TRBJ1-5; unclear D gene. Germline assignment: CDR1 SGDLS and CDR2 YYNGEE. V dropped 0 bases and J dropped 7 bases, with 11 bases sitting between them. The CDR3 covers 14 residues. This CDR3 reads CASSVGGEGQPQHF. As DNA, the CDR3 is TGTGCCAGCAGCGTAGGGGGAGAAGGACAGCCCCAGCATTTT.

The V gene is TRBV3-1, the J gene TRBJ2-3; TRBD2 might be the D (6 bases). The V end was cut by 8 bases, the J end by 4 bases, with 16 bases between. Per the germline V gene, CDR1 is LGHDT and CDR2 is YNNKEL (reference sequence). The CDR3 sequence is 14 residues long. CDR3 loop: CASQEGPIPDTQYF. The CDR3 DNA is TGTGCCAGCCAGGAGGGACCCATCCCAGATACGCAGTATTTT.

The chain couples TRBV14 to TRBJ2-7, with unresolved D. Trimming removed 1 base at V and 7 bases at J, with 11 bases between. CDR3 length: 13 residues. CDR1 SGHDN and CDR2 FVKESK come from the germline V gene. The CDR3 nucleotides are TGTGCCAGCAGCCAAGCTTTGACGGCGGAGCAGTACTTC. The encoded protein is CASSQALTAEQYF.

This clonotype has a count of ten or more. This chain connects TRBV6-1 to TRBJ2-5, with 9 bases lining up with TRBD2. CDR1 MNHNS and CDR2 SASEGT come from the germline V gene. Unmatched junction bases numbered 7, after V lost 5 bases and J lost 0 bases. The CDR3 is 16 residues long. The DNA for the CDR3 is TGTGCCAGCAGTCCACACCTAGCGGGAAACCAAGAGACCCAGTACTTC. Translated, it gives CASSPHLAGNQETQYF.

The chain joins TRBV18 to TRBJ2-1; 10 bases are a match to TRBD1. J was trimmed by 3 bases and V by 3 bases; bases with no gene match: 2. The CDR3 runs to 15 residues. Germline CDR1 reads KGHSH; CDR2 reads LQKENI. The CDR3 sequence: CASSPGDRGYNEQFF. Here the CDR3 DNA reads TGTGCCAGCTCACCCGGGGACAGGGGCTACAATGAGCAGTTCTTC.

This clonotype has at least ten counts. The gene calls are TRBV2 and TRBJ1-6; no clear D gene. The CDR3 spans 16 residues. Trimming removed 6 bases at V and 7 bases at J, with 19 bases between. Germline CDR1 reads SNHLY; CDR2 reads FYNNEI. The CDR3 coding sequence is TGTGCCAGCAGCTCGGACCCCGCGCCGTACAATTCACCCCTCCACTTT. This translates into CASSSDPAPYNSPLHF.

This sequence joins TRBV29-1 and TRBJ1-2; D unclear. The germline gives CDR1 SQVTM, CDR2 ANQGSEA. CDR3 length: 12 amino acids. Between the trimmed V and J ends, which lost 6 bases and 5 bases, there was a span of 13 bases. CDR3 protein: CSVRESRYGYTF. The CDR3 DNA sequence: TGCAGCGTGCGGGAGTCGCGGTATGGCTACACCTTC.

In regard to this clonotype: A read error may explain this, as a much larger clone is one base away. It is likely a read error, because the conserved phenylalanine at the end of the CDR3 is missing. The chain carries TRBV2 and TRBJ2-2, with 7 nucleotides matching TRBD1. Germline CDR1 and CDR2: SNHLY and FYNNEI. With 2 bases clipped from V and 5 bases from J, the junction kept 17 bases outside the gene matches. The CDR3 loop spans 19 amino acids. CDR3 sequence (DNA): TGTGCCAGCAGTGAATCACAGGGAAAGGGGGCGAAAGGTACCGGGGAGCTGTTTTAT. It translates to CASSESQGKGAKGTGELFY.

At least ten counts were recorded for this clonotype. The chain carries TRBV7-9 and TRBJ2-1, with TRBD2 matching 9 bases. Germline CDR1 SEHNR, CDR2 FQNEAQ (reference sequence). V dropped 5 bases and J dropped 0; count of bases not matched to a gene: 11. The CDR3 contains 18 residues. Here the CDR3 reads CASSPRGSLAGSYNEQFF. The CDR3 DNA follows: TGTGCCAGCAGCCCCCGAGGGTCACTAGCGGGCTCCTACAATGAGCAGTTCTTC.

This clonotype was detected ten times or more. V usage is TRBV29-1 and J usage is TRBJ2-1; TRBD1 is a possible D gene (5 bases). The CDR3 is 13 residues long. CDR1 is SQVTM and CDR2 is ANQGSEA in the germline V gene. The V gene lost 8 bases and the J gene lost 9 bases, with 20 bases spanning the gap. The CDR3 spells CSPNTRGSGEQFF. The CDR3 DNA follows: TGCAGCCCCAACACAAGGGGATCTGGTGAGCAGTTCTTC.

V usage is TRBV4-1 and J usage is TRBJ1-2; unclear D gene. The germline gives CDR1 MGHRA, CDR2 YSYEKL. Trimming shortened V by 3 bases and J by 2 bases, and 13 bases separated the two germline ends. The CDR3 runs to 15 residues. The CDR3 DNA reads TGCGCCAGCAGCCACCAACTAGACGGAAACTATGGCTACACCTTC. It is translated as CASSHQLDGNYGYTF.

The chain has TRBV12-5 and TRBJ2-5; no firm D call. Trimming removed 0 bases from V and 0 bases from J, with 8 bases in between. This CDR3 is 15 amino acids long. Germline CDR1 is LGHNT and CDR2 is FRNRAP. CDR3 residues: CASGLVLGNQETQYF. The CDR3 nucleotides are TGTGCTAGTGGTTTGGTACTTGGTAACCAAGAGACCCAGTACTTC.

This sequence joins TRBV20-1 and TRBJ2-1; 7 bases are shared with TRBD1. J was trimmed by 0 bases and V by 6 bases; bases with no gene match: 11. The V gene's germline CDR1 is DFQATT and CDR2 SNEGSKA (reference sequence). This CDR3 comprises 16 residues. CDR3 loop: CSALGQSISSYNEQFF. CDR3 in DNA: TGCAGTGCGCTGGGACAGAGTATTAGCTCCTACAATGAGCAGTTCTTC.

This clonotype occurred many times. The V gene is TRBV20-1, the J gene TRBJ2-1; either TRBD1 or TRBD2 may supply D (5 bases each). Trimming took 6 bases from V and 8 from J, leaving 14 bases between them. This CDR3 comprises 12 residues. CDR1 DFQATT and CDR2 SNEGSKA come from the germline V gene (reference sequence). CDR3 in amino acids: CSATGTGDEQFF. The CDR3 DNA sequence: TGCAGTGCGACCGGGACCGGGGATGAGCAGTTCTTC.

This clonotype was seen only a few times. The chain employs TRBV27 and TRBJ2-2; a possible D gene is TRBD1 (5 bases). V lost 5 bases, J lost 4 bases, and 17 bases lay in between. The germline V gene encodes CDR1 MNHEY and CDR2 SMNVEV (reference sequence). The CDR3 is 16 residues long. The CDR3 DNA follows: TGTGCCAGCAGTCCTCTGACAGTGACCGGCACCGGGGAGCTGTTTTTT. This encodes CASSPLTVTGTGELFF.

V usage is TRBV10-3 and J usage is TRBJ1-1; D is ambiguous. The CDR3 loop spans 15 amino acids. Between the trimmed V and J ends, which lost 2 bases and 1 base, there was a span of 11 bases. Germline values: CDR1 ENHRY, CDR2 SYGVKD. CDR3 sequence (DNA): TGTGCCATCAGTGAGCGCGGACCCGCGAACACTGAAGCTTTCTTT. It specifies CAISERGPANTEAFF.

Note on this clonotype: Just one base apart from a much larger clone, this may be a read error. The V gene is TRBV7-9, the J gene TRBJ2-5, with a tentative D call TRBD1 (6 bases). The CDR3 runs to 15 residues. Germline CDR1 reads SEHNR; CDR2 reads FQNEAQ (reference sequence). DNA for the CDR3: TGTGCCAGCAGCCCCTCGCACAGGGCCCAAGAGGCCCAGTACTTC. Translation: CASSPSHRAQEAQYF.

This clonotype was seen repeatedly, ten times or more. The J gene is TRBJ2-3, the V gene TRBV5-8; TRBD2 is a possible D gene (5 bases). The V gene lost 4 bases and the J gene lost 2 bases, with 11 bases spanning the gap. The germline V gene has CDR1 SGHTS and CDR2 YDEGEE. The CDR3 runs to 14 residues. The CDR3 sequence is CASSEDLTTDTQYF. The CDR3 DNA is TGTGCCAGCAGCGAGGACTTAACCACAGATACGCAGTATTTT.

The chain uses TRBV4-1 and TRBJ2-5, with D hard to call. V shed 1 base and J shed 1 base, with 10 bases lying between them. CDR1 is MGHRA and CDR2 is YSYEKL in the germline V gene. The CDR3 runs to 15 residues. The DNA for the CDR3 is TGCGCCAGCAGCCAAGTGGGTGCATTCCAAGAGACCCAGTACTTC. Amino acids: CASSQVGAFQETQYF.

This clonotype was counted only a few times. V gene TRBV28 combines with J gene TRBJ2-6; weak D call: TRBD1 (6 bases). The CDR3 length is 17 residues. V dropped 3 bases and J dropped 0 bases, with 12 bases sitting between them. CDR1 and CDR2 (germline): MDHEN, SYDVKM. CDR3 amino acids: CASSFGTSSSGANVLTF. CDR3 DNA: TGTGCCAGCAGTTTCGGGACAAGTAGCTCTGGGGCCAACGTCCTGACTTTC.

CDR3 nucleotides: TGTGCCAGCAGCCAACTTCCGGCCGGGGAGCTGTTTTTT. This translates into CASSQLPAGELFF. The rearrangement joins TRBV7-3 to TRBJ2-2; no firm D call. This CDR3 contains 13 residues. Germline loops: CDR1 SGHTA, CDR2 FQGTGA. The V gene lost 5 bases and the J gene lost 6 bases, with 10 bases spanning the gap. The variable domain in full, with the rest retrieved from reference TRBV7-3 and TRBJ2-2, is GAGVSQTPSNKVTEKGKYVELRCDPISGHTALYWYRQSLGQGPEFLIYFQGTGAADDSGLPNDRFFAVRPEGSVSTLKIQRTERGDSAVYLCASSQLPAGELFFGEGSRLTVL.

The V gene is TRBV13, the J gene TRBJ1-1; D call uncertain. Per germline, CDR1 PRHDT and CDR2 FYEKMQ (reference sequence). The V and J ends lost 5 bases and 7 bases respectively, with 14 bases between them. The CDR3 extends over 13 amino acids. For the CDR3, the DNA is TGTGCCAGCAGCACCAGGCGGGTCGATGAAGCTTTCTTT. Translating gives CASSTRRVDEAFF.

Many counts were recorded for this clonotype. V gene TRBV5-1 combines with J gene TRBJ1-1; weak D call: TRBD1 (5 bases). The length of the CDR3 is 14 residues. In germline, CDR1 is SGHRS, CDR2 YFSETQ. Trimming removed 0 bases from V and 1 base from J, with 7 bases in between. The DNA of the CDR3 is TGCGCCAGCAGCTTGGGGGACGAGAACACTGAAGCTTTCTTT. Translation gives CASSLGDENTEAFF.

With regard to this clonotype: This may be a read error, as it is one base from a much larger clone. The chain is built from TRBV7-9 and TRBJ1-1; D is unclear. The germline V gene has CDR1 SEHNR and CDR2 FQNEAQ (reference sequence). The CDR3 totals 17 residues. The CDR3: CASSLGVLGSLNIEAFF. The CDR3 region has the DNA TGTGCCAGCAGCTTAGGTGTCTTAGGGAGCTTGAACATTGAAGCTTTCTTT.

The chain links TRBV7-3 to TRBJ2-1, with D tentatively TRBD1 (5 bases). The CDR3 is 18 amino acids. Trimming removed 5 bases at V and 0 bases at J, with 20 bases between. The germline CDR1 and CDR2 sequences are SGHTA and FQGTGA. The CDR3 is CASSLFTSDSFSYNEQFF. Here the CDR3 DNA reads TGTGCCAGCAGCCTCTTCACATCCGACAGTTTCTCCTACAATGAGCAGTTCTTC.

CDR3 loop: CASSQPGLAGGSSTDTQYF. The CDR3 nucleotides read TGCGCCAGCAGCCAACCCGGACTAGCGGGGGGGTCTAGCACAGATACGCAGTATTTT. The chain links TRBV4-1 to TRBJ2-3, with 15 positions matching TRBD2. Germline CDR1 MGHRA, CDR2 YSYEKL. The CDR3 extends over 19 amino acids. J gave up 0 bases and V 2 bases, and 6 bases lay outside the gene matches.